Below, 22 T cell receptor beta chains from the same sample are listed, as sequenced in a study of cytomegalovirus exposure and HLA in healthy donors. A multiplex PCR was run with 60 Vbeta primers and 13 Jbeta primers. The method was immunoSEQ multiplex PCR; TCRdb's version includes in-frame clones alone and lacks a portion of them. The sample has fewer than 200,000 clones; around four fifths are singletons. Sequencing was performed on PBMCs. Receptor source: a woman younger than 30 in good health and CMV-seronegative.

A word on this clone: The same CDR3 also results from other DNA sequences found in this sample. This chain joins TRBV7-3 and TRBJ2-2; D gene unclear. V shed 5 bases and J shed 1 base, with 5 bases lying between them. The CDR3 is made up of 13 amino acids. CDR1 SGHTA and CDR2 FQGTGA come from the germline V gene. The CDR3, as DNA: TGTGCCAGCAGCACACAGAACACCGGGGAGCTGTTTTTT. Translating it yields CASSTQNTGELFF.

The chain joins TRBV5-1 to TRBJ1-6; 7 nucleotides line up with TRBD1. The V segment lost 4 bases and the J segment 10 bases; nucleotides outside the gene matches: 8. Per the germline V gene, CDR1 is SGHRS and CDR2 is YFSETQ. There are 14 residues in the CDR3. CDR3 residues: CASSPGTVESPLHF. CDR3 nucleotides: TGCGCCAGCAGCCCCGGGACAGTGGAATCACCCCTCCACTTT.

This chain uses TRBV6-5 with TRBJ2-5; TRBD1 matches at 9 bases. This CDR3 spans 13 amino acids. CDR1 and CDR2 from the germline V gene are MNHEY and SVGAGI. V was pared by 6 bases and J by 4 bases, with 3 bases of the junction left unmatched. The CDR3 DNA reads as TGTGCCAGCAGGAGACAGGGGGTAGAGACCCAGTACTTC. Translation: CASRRQGVETQYF.

The chain uses TRBV5-6 and TRBJ2-1; 10 nucleotides agree with TRBD1. This CDR3 contains 16 residues. The J segment lost 3 bases and the V segment lost 3 bases, leaving 6 bases of the junction unmatched. CDR1 and CDR2 (germline): SGHDT, YYEEEE. The CDR3 coding sequence is TGTGCCAGCAGCTGGGCGGGACAGGGGTACTACAATGAGCAGTTCTTC. Protein sequence: CASSWAGQGYYNEQFF.

The rearrangement links TRBV10-1 to TRBJ1-4; D remains ambiguous. CDR3 size: 14 residues. Per the germline V gene, CDR1 is WNHNN and CDR2 is SYGVQD (reference sequence). Trimming removed 0 bases from V and 4 bases from J, with 6 bases in between. CDR3 in amino acids: CASSESGSNEKLFF. In DNA form, the CDR3 reads TGCGCCAGCAGTGAGTCGGGCAGTAATGAAAAACTGTTTTTT.

A remark on this clone: A junction end diverges from the germline sequence, so it may reflect a read error. The genes are TRBV7-9 and TRBJ1-3; D is perhaps TRBD1 (5 bases). Germline lookup yields CDR1 SEHNR and CDR2 FQNEAQ (reference sequence). The CDR3 is made up of 16 amino acids. The CDR3 coding sequence is TGTTCCAGCAGCTCCCTCTCAGGGTCGTGGGGAAACACCATATATTTT. Translating it yields CSSSSLSGSWGNTIYF.

The chain has TRBV2 and TRBJ2-5, with 7 bases identical to TRBD2. Trimming removed 5 bases from V and 4 bases from J; junction bases left unmatched: 10. The CDR3 covers 15 residues. CDR1 is SNHLY, CDR2 FYNNEI, per germline. CDR3 nucleotides: TGTGCCAGCAGTATCCTGGCGGGAGTCTCAGAGACCCAGTACTTC. It encodes CASSILAGVSETQYF.

The chain is built from TRBV15 and TRBJ2-3; TRBD2 matches 10 bases. The CDR3 is 18 residues long. Germline-derived CDR1 and CDR2 are LNHNV and YYDKDF (reference sequence). V lost 1 base and J lost 4; bases outside the gene matches: 11. The CDR3, as DNA: TGTGCCACCAGCAGAGGTGAATTGACGACTAGCGGGTCAGATACGCAGTATTTT. Protein sequence: CATSRGELTTSGSDTQYF.

The DNA of the CDR3 is TGTGCCAGCAGCTTGGATGCGACAGGGGTTAACTATGGCTACACCTTC. Protein: CASSLDATGVNYGYTF. The chain couples TRBV5-5 to TRBJ1-2; 8 bases match TRBD1. The CDR3 spans 16 residues. V gave up 0 bases and J gave up 1 base; unmatched junction bases: 5. CDR1 and CDR2 (germline): SGHKS, YYEKEE (reference sequence). The full variable domain, its missing parts supplied by reference TRBV5-5 and TRBJ1-2, is DAGVTQSPTHLIKTRGQQVTLRCSPISGHKSVSWYQQVLGQGPQFIFQYYEKEERGRGNFPDRFSARQFPNYSSELNVNALLLGDSALYLCASSLDATGVNYGYTFGSGTRLTVV.

This rearrangement joins TRBV7-9 to TRBJ2-5; D ambiguous. Per the germline V gene, CDR1 is SEHNR and CDR2 is FQNEAQ (reference sequence). There are 15 residues in the CDR3. V lost 1 base, J lost 4 bases, and 13 bases lay in between. DNA of the CDR3: TGTGCCAGCAGCTTAGGTCAGAGTGGGCGAGAGACCCAGTACTTC. Residues: CASSLGQSGRETQYF. The whole variable domain, filled in from reference TRBV7-9 and TRBJ2-5, reads DTGVSQNPRHKITKRGQNVTFRCDPISEHNRLYWYRQTLGQGPEFLTYFQNEAQLEKSRLLSDRFSAERPKGSFSTLEIQRTEQGDSAMYLCASSLGQSGRETQYFGPGTRLLVL.

J is TRBJ2-5 and V is TRBV15; TRBD2 might be the D (7 bases). The assigned J gene may be wrong: the sequence end matches TRBJ2-7 better. The length of the CDR3 is 14 residues. Germline lookup yields CDR1 LNHNV and CDR2 YYDKDF (reference sequence). The DNA for the CDR3 is TGTGCCACCAGCAGGAGGGGGGGTGAATACGAGCAGTACTTC. Translated: CATSRRGGEYEQYF.

V and J are TRBV19 and TRBJ2-7, with 7 bases lining up with TRBD1. The CDR3 runs to 14 residues. V was pared by 5 bases and J by 5 bases, with 9 bases of the junction left unmatched. Germline V gives CDR1 LNHDA, CDR2 SQIVND (reference sequence). CDR3 sequence reads: CASSPTGFTNEQYF. The DNA for the CDR3 is TGTGCCAGTAGTCCGACAGGGTTTACAAACGAGCAGTACTTC.

The gene calls are TRBV4-1 and TRBJ2-7; 7 bases agree with TRBD2. V lost 4 bases to trimming and J lost 0 bases; unmatched junction nucleotides: 3. The CDR3 length is 14 residues. Looked up from germline, CDR1 is MGHRA and CDR2 is YSYEKL. The CDR3 bases are TGCGCCAGCAGCCTCGGGGGGAGCTCCTACGAGCAGTACTTC. Its protein product is CASSLGGSSYEQYF.

This sequence joins TRBV9 and TRBJ2-3; 8 nucleotides align to TRBD2. Germline CDR1 is SGDLS and CDR2 is YYNGEE. Trimming removed 0 bases from V and 6 bases from J; junction bases left unmatched: 12. This CDR3 comprises 17 residues. Here the CDR3 reads CASSVGLTSGSSDTQYF. The DNA of the CDR3 is TGTGCCAGCAGCGTAGGCCTTACCAGCGGGAGTAGCGATACGCAGTATTTT.

The chain uses TRBV7-9 and TRBJ1-2; D is ambiguous. CDR1 and CDR2 from the germline V gene are SEHNR and FQNEAQ (reference sequence). V was cut by 1 base and J by 8 bases, with 11 bases left in between. This CDR3 is built from 13 residues. The CDR3 sequence is CASSLVQTKGYTF. Written as DNA, the CDR3 is TGTGCCAGCAGCTTAGTCCAGACAAAGGGCTACACCTTC.

This clone turned up a few times. The V gene is TRBV2, the J gene TRBJ2-7, with 11 bases matching TRBD2. The CDR3 extends over 14 amino acids. J lost 3 bases, V lost 6 bases, and 4 bases had no gene match. Per germline, CDR1 SNHLY and CDR2 FYNNEI. For the CDR3, the DNA is TGTGCCAGCAGAGAGACTAGCGGGGACTACGAGCAGTACTTC. It translates to CASRETSGDYEQYF.

J is TRBJ1-4 and V is TRBV6-6; no clear D gene. Germline CDR1 and CDR2: MNHNY and SVGAGI (reference sequence). V was clipped by 5 bases and J by 5 bases, with 9 bases between them. The CDR3 loop spans 13 amino acids. The CDR3 DNA reads as TGTGCCAGCAGTCTTAGGAGGAATGAAAAACTGTTTTTT. Translated, it gives CASSLRRNEKLFF.

The chain carries TRBV13 and TRBJ2-5; D gene uncertain. The V gene's germline CDR1 is PRHDT and CDR2 FYEKMQ (reference sequence). The length of the CDR3 is 14 residues. Trimming pared 1 base from V and 4 bases from J, leaving 10 bases between. The CDR3 nucleotides are TGTGCCAGCAGCTTAGTTGGGCAACGAGAGACCCAGTACTTC. Encoded protein: CASSLVGQRETQYF.

The chain carries TRBV29-1 and TRBJ1-5; the match to TRBD1 covers 10 bases. This CDR3 region has 13 residues. After removal of 4 bases from V and 5 bases from J, the junction contained 2 bases not matched to a gene. CDR1 is SQVTM and CDR2 is ANQGSEA in the germline V gene. Here the CDR3 reads CSVGQGADQPQHF. The CDR3 bases are TGCAGCGTTGGACAGGGGGCCGATCAGCCCCAGCATTTT.

The chain couples TRBV19 to TRBJ1-1, with D hard to call. The V gene's germline CDR1 is LNHDA and CDR2 SQIVND (reference sequence). This CDR3 spans 14 amino acids. The ends were cut back, 4 bases at V and 3 bases at J, with 12 bases in the middle. CDR3 amino acids: CASSTPRGYTEAFF. CDR3 DNA: TGTGCCAGTAGTACCCCCCGGGGATACACTGAAGCTTTCTTT. The entire variable domain, with the rest obtained from reference TRBV19 and TRBJ1-1, is as follows: DGGITQSPKYLFRKEGQNVTLSCEQNLNHDAMYWYRQDPGQGLRLIYYSQIVNDFQKGDIAEGYSVSREKKESFPLTVTSAQKNPTAFYLCASSTPRGYTEAFFGQGTRLTVV.

The chain couples TRBV5-1 to TRBJ2-5, with TRBD2 identical over 9 bases. The germline CDR1 and CDR2 sequences are SGHRS and YFSETQ. With V trimmed by 0 bases and J by 1 base, 10 bases remained unmatched. This CDR3 has 18 amino acids. DNA of the CDR3: TGCGCCAGCAGCTTGGGGGCTAGCGGGGACCCACGCCAAGAGACCCAGTACTTC. Translating it yields CASSLGASGDPRQETQYF.

The gene calls are TRBV11-2 and TRBJ1-5, with D tentatively TRBD1 (6 bases). V lost 0 bases, J lost 3 bases, and 15 bases lay in between. The germline CDR1 and CDR2 sequences are SGHAT and FQNNGV. The CDR3 loop spans 17 amino acids. This CDR3 reads CASSLDHGGAFNQPQHF. CDR3 nucleotides: TGTGCCAGCAGCTTAGATCATGGGGGCGCGTTCAATCAGCCCCAGCATTTT. Looking up the rest from reference TRBV11-2 and TRBJ1-5 gives the full variable domain: EAGVAQSPRYKIIEKRQSVAFWCNPISGHATLYWYQQILGQGPKLLIQFQNNGVVDDSQLPKDRFSAERLKGVDSTLKIQPAKLEDSAVYLCASSLDHGGAFNQPQHFGDGTRLSIL.